The clone carrying this T cell receptor (beta chain) was seen more than once but under ten times. TCR alpha and TCR beta cDNA libraries carrying sample barcodes and UMIs came from 5'RACE with constant-segment primers. TCRdb reprocessed the 5' RACE reads with MiXCR, giving one entry per CDR3 protein. Here the sample spans tens of thousands of distinct CDR3 sequences, roughly 8% being singletons. The CDR3 has 13 amino acids. Germline CDR1 and CDR2: DFQATT and SNEGSKA (reference sequence). V lost 5 bases, J lost 6 bases, and 3 bases stayed unmatched. The entry originates in a study of T-cell memory formation after mild COVID-19. About the research overall: Largely, the TCR clusters proved donor specific.

The sequence came from a young man who had mild COVID-19 (a few samples of this study predate the infection). Cell type and time point are not known. The chain couples TRBV20-1 to TRBJ2-3; TRBD2 matches 12 bases. The sequenced sample was PBMCs or a T cell subset sorted from them (not recorded which). DNA for the CDR3: TGCAGTGCTGCCGGGACTAGCGGGGATACGCAGTATTTT. This codes for CSAAGTSGDTQYF.